The 26 T cell receptor beta chains below come from one sample, sequenced in a study of T cell responses to AZD1222 COVID-19 vaccine. TCRdb's copy holds only in-frame clones and misses some; the assay was immunoSEQ multiplex PCR. Seen here are some 89,000 clones, roughly 90% observed once, and the top ten hold approximately 3%. Sequencing used peripheral blood, obtained on day 0 of AZD1222 vaccination. The origin of the receptors is an adult in good health.

The chain combines TRBV5-1 with TRBJ1-2, with 8 nucleotides matching TRBD1. This CDR3 has 14 amino acids. CDR1 and CDR2 from the germline V gene are SGHRS and YFSETQ. With 0 bases clipped from V and 8 bases from J, the junction kept 6 bases outside the gene matches. This CDR3 is CASSLGDRGTGYTF. In nucleotides, the CDR3 is TGCGCCAGCAGCTTGGGTGACAGGGGCACCGGCTACACCTTC.

V and J are TRBV19 and TRBJ1-1, with a weak D call TRBD1 (5 bases). The CDR3 is 13 amino acids. Germline V gene data show CDR1 as LNHDA and CDR2 as SQIVND (reference sequence). V gave up 5 bases and J gave up 0 bases, with 7 bases separating them. DNA of the CDR3: TGTGCCAGTAGTGGGACGGTGAACACTGAAGCTTTCTTT. It translates to CASSGTVNTEAFF.

As DNA, the CDR3 is TGTGCCAGTAGTACCGGGACCCGAGATGGTGAAGCTTTCTTT. Its protein product is CASSTGTRDGEAFF. The V gene is TRBV19, the J gene TRBJ1-1, with D possibly being TRBD1 (5 bases). Looked up from germline, CDR1 is LNHDA and CDR2 is SQIVND (reference sequence). Trimming took 4 bases from V and 7 from J, leaving 16 bases between them. The CDR3 is 14 amino acids.

This chain joins TRBV12-3 or TRBV12-4 and TRBJ2-1, with 7 bases aligning to TRBD1. CDR3 length equals 12 residues. V lost 6 bases, J lost 10 bases, and 6 bases stayed unmatched. The CDR3: CASSSTGAEQFF. In DNA form, the CDR3 reads TGTGCCAGCAGCTCCACAGGGGCCGAGCAGTTCTTC.

This chain joins TRBV30 and TRBJ1-1; 9 nucleotides align to TRBD1. This CDR3 is built from 15 residues. Germline CDR1 and CDR2: GTSNPN and SVGIG (reference sequence). The J segment lost 4 bases and the V segment lost 4 bases, leaving 10 bases of the junction unmatched. The CDR3 region has the DNA TGTGCCTGGACCACAAGGGGACAGGGTCCCACTGAAGCTTTCTTT. Translation gives CAWTTRGQGPTEAFF.

The DNA of the CDR3 is TGTGCCACCAGTTTAGCGGGAGCAGTCTACAATGAGCAGTTCTTC. The encoded protein is CATSLAGAVYNEQFF. V gene TRBV24-1 combines with J gene TRBJ2-1; 9 bases fit TRBD2. Germline V gene data show CDR1 as KGHDR and CDR2 as SFDVKD. The trim removed 6 bases at V and 3 bases at J, leaving 5 bases unmatched. The CDR3 extends over 15 amino acids.

The rearrangement uses TRBV27 and TRBJ2-1, with 14 bases lining up with TRBD2. Germline CDR1 MNHEY, CDR2 SMNVEV (reference sequence). Losses at the gene ends were 3 bases for V and 13 bases for J; bases not matched to a gene: 2. The CDR3 is 13 residues long. This chain's CDR3 is CASSLTSGRDQFF. The CDR3 coding sequence is TGTGCCAGCAGTTTGACTAGCGGGAGGGACCAGTTCTTC.

The chain uses TRBV3-1 (or the pseudogene TRBV3-2) and TRBJ1-2; 7 bases are shared with TRBD1. The CDR3 totals 15 residues. The V segment lost 0 bases and the J segment 3 bases; nucleotides outside the gene matches: 4. The germline V gene encodes CDR1 LGHDT and CDR2 YNNKEL (reference sequence). As DNA, the CDR3 is TGTGCCAGCAGCCAAGAAGGGGGCCGGGACTATGGCTACACCTTC. This translates into CASSQEGGRDYGYTF.

The chain carries TRBV25-1 and TRBJ2-1; D uncertain. The V gene lost 5 bases and the J gene lost 2 bases, with 10 bases spanning the gap. Germline values: CDR1 MGHDK, CDR2 SYGVNS. CDR3 length: 14 residues. CDR3 sequence: CASSPPQPYNEQFF. The DNA of the CDR3 is TGTGCCAGCAGTCCCCCGCAGCCCTACAATGAGCAGTTCTTC.

This clone was counted once. V gene TRBV14 combines with J gene TRBJ2-7; possibly TRBD2 for D (6 bases). Trimming cost V 3 bases and J 6 bases, with 21 bases left between them. This CDR3 spans 16 amino acids. CDR1 and CDR2 from the germline V gene are SGHDN and FVKESK. Written as DNA, the CDR3 is TGTGCCAGCAGCCATAGGGCTGGGGGAGCGGGTCTCGAGCAGTACTTC. This sequence encodes CASSHRAGGAGLEQYF.

This chain joins TRBV5-6 and TRBJ1-4; D gene ambiguous. The CDR3 loop spans 14 amino acids. V was shortened by 1 base and J by 3 bases, with 7 bases between the two germline ends. Germline assignment: CDR1 SGHDT and CDR2 YYEEEE. The CDR3 is CASSLIDANEKLFF. The CDR3 DNA reads as TGTGCCAGCAGCTTGATAGATGCTAATGAAAAACTGTTTTTT.

This chain links TRBV5-8 with TRBJ1-1; D is unresolved. CDR3 length: 14 residues. V lost 1 base to trimming and J lost 5 bases, with 12 bases between them. Per the germline V gene, CDR1 is SGHTS and CDR2 is YDEGEE. Here the CDR3 DNA reads TGTGCCAGCAGCTTGCCTTCTCCGGGAACTGAAGCTTTCTTT. Amino acid sequence: CASSLPSPGTEAFF.

This chain connects TRBV6-5 to TRBJ1-1; D gene unclear. Per germline, CDR1 MNHEY and CDR2 SVGAGI. The CDR3 has 14 amino acids. With 0 bases removed from V and 10 bases from J, the gap between germline ends came to 15 bases. Here the CDR3 reads CASSYSRAGIPAFF. The DNA for the CDR3 is TGTGCCAGCAGTTACTCGAGAGCGGGTATTCCAGCTTTCTTT.

The chain uses TRBV11-3 and TRBJ1-1; a weak D match, TRBD1 (6 bases). The CDR3 loop spans 14 amino acids. Trimming left V 3 bases short and J 1 base short, with 9 bases between. Germline CDR1 is SGHNT and CDR2 is YENEEA. CDR3 DNA: TGTGCCAGCAGCTTGTCAGGGGAGAACACTGAAGCTTTCTTT. Its protein product is CASSLSGENTEAFF. Combining the CDR3 with reference TRBV11-3 and TRBJ1-1 gives the whole variable domain EAGVVQSPRYKIIEKKQPVAFWCNPISGHNTLYWYLQNLGQGPELLIRYENEEAVDDSQLPKDRFSAERLKGVDSTLKIQPAELGDSAVYLCASSLSGENTEAFFGQGTRLTVV.

The rearrangement uses TRBV14 and TRBJ2-6, with D unclear. The V end was cut by 6 bases, the J end by 1 base, with 7 bases between. This CDR3 is 14 amino acids long. Per the germline V gene, CDR1 is SGHDN and CDR2 is FVKESK. CDR3 amino acids: CASRLGSGANVLTF. The CDR3 DNA follows: TGTGCCAGCAGATTGGGATCTGGGGCCAACGTCCTGACTTTC.

In this sample, this clone turned up once. The CDR3 sequence: CASSPPLQAGNTIYF. For the CDR3, the DNA is TGTGCCAGCTCACCGCCCCTCCAGGCTGGAAACACCATATATTTT. The chain combines TRBV18 with TRBJ1-3; unclear D gene. The CDR3 runs 15 residues. CDR1 is KGHSH and CDR2 is LQKENI in the germline V gene. The V end was cut by 3 bases, the J end by 2 bases, with 11 bases between. The full variable domain, with the rest looked up from reference TRBV18 and TRBJ1-3, is NAGVMQNPRHLVRRRGQEARLRCSPMKGHSHVYWYRQLPEEGLKFMVYLQKENIIDESGMPKERFSAEFPKEGPSILRIQQVVRGDSAAYFCASSPPLQAGNTIYFGEGSWLTVV.

The rearrangement joins TRBV6-5 to TRBJ1-5, with a tentative D call TRBD1 (5 bases). CDR3 length: 15 residues. Germline loops: CDR1 MNHEY, CDR2 SVGAGI. The germline V and J ends were trimmed by 6 bases and 1 base, with 13 bases remaining between them. CDR3 region: CASRAGEASNQPQHF. DNA of the CDR3: TGTGCCAGCAGGGCGGGGGAAGCGAGCAATCAGCCCCAGCATTTT.

V and J are TRBV5-1 and TRBJ2-5; 9 bases line up with TRBD1. The germline V gene encodes CDR1 SGHRS and CDR2 YFSETQ. The CDR3 spans 14 residues. The trim removed 5 bases at V and 5 bases at J, leaving 7 bases unmatched. CDR3 loop: CASSRTGVSETQYF. The CDR3 DNA reads TGCGCCAGCAGTCGGACAGGGGTTTCGGAGACCCAGTACTTC. Using reference TRBV5-1 and TRBJ2-5 for the parts outside the CDR3, the full variable domain is KAGVTQTPRYLIKTRGQQVTLSCSPISGHRSVSWYQQTPGQGLQFLFEYFSETQRNKGNFPGRFSGRQFSNSRSEMNVSTLELGDSALYLCASSRTGVSETQYFGPGTRLLVL.

V is TRBV18 and J is TRBJ2-1, with TRBD2 matching 12 bases. The germline gives CDR1 KGHSH, CDR2 LQKENI. V shed 5 bases and J 6 bases; nucleotides not matched to a gene: 5. This CDR3 is 15 amino acids long. The CDR3 here is CASSILAGGSNEQFF. The DNA for the CDR3 is TGTGCCAGCTCAATACTAGCGGGAGGATCCAATGAGCAGTTCTTC.

The V gene is TRBV3-1 (or the pseudogene TRBV3-2), the J gene TRBJ1-2; TRBD1 aligns across 8 bases. CDR1 and CDR2 (germline): LGHDT, YNNKEL (reference sequence). The CDR3 is 13 residues long. With 0 bases clipped from V and 8 bases from J, the junction kept 2 bases outside the gene matches. The chain's CDR3 is CASSQDQGAGYTF. DNA of the CDR3: TGTGCCAGCAGCCAAGATCAGGGGGCGGGCTACACCTTC.

V is TRBV2 and J is TRBJ1-5; perhaps TRBD1 as D (6 bases). This CDR3 is built from 17 residues. Trimming stripped 0 bases from V and 2 bases from J, with 14 bases between. Germline loops: CDR1 SNHLY, CDR2 FYNNEI. As DNA, the CDR3 is TGTGCCAGCAGTGAAGCGCTTCTTAACAGGGGCAATCAGCCCCAGCATTTT. Translated, it gives CASSEALLNRGNQPQHF.

The chain joins TRBV6-5 to TRBJ2-7, with 9 bases aligning to TRBD1. The CDR3 has 15 residues. V was clipped by 5 bases and J by 1 base; unmatched bases: 6. CDR1 and CDR2 from the germline V gene are MNHEY and SVGAGI. This CDR3 is CASSTGTGHSYEQYF. The CDR3 bases are TGTGCCAGCAGTACCGGGACAGGGCATTCCTACGAGCAGTACTTC.

This sequence joins TRBV19 and TRBJ2-5; D remains unclear. Germline V gene sequence: CDR1 LNHDA, CDR2 SQIVND (reference sequence). The length of the CDR3 is 11 residues. V was trimmed by 3 bases and J by 5 bases, leaving 4 bases between them. This CDR3 is CASSIRETQYF. In DNA form, the CDR3 reads TGTGCCAGTAGTATCCGTGAGACCCAGTACTTC.

The chain has TRBV19 and TRBJ1-6; possibly TRBD1 for D (5 bases). Trimming cost V 1 base and J 0 bases, with 10 bases left between them. The V gene's germline CDR1 is LNHDA and CDR2 SQIVND (reference sequence). This CDR3 spans 17 amino acids. In DNA form, the CDR3 reads TGTGCCAGTAGTATAGCCCGACAGAGCTCCTATAATTCACCCCTCCACTTT. Translation gives CASSIARQSSYNSPLHF.

The chain recombines TRBV11-2 with TRBJ1-6; 10 bases map to TRBD1. The V segment lost 5 bases and the J segment 6 bases; nucleotides outside the gene matches: 7. CDR1 SGHAT and CDR2 FQNNGV come from the germline V gene. The CDR3 is made up of 16 amino acids. In nucleotides, the CDR3 is TGTGCCAGCAGCCCCCGCGGACAGGGGGGTAATTCACCCCTCCACTTT. Its translation: CASSPRGQGGNSPLHF.

This chain connects TRBV6-1 to TRBJ1-2; no reliable D call. The length of the CDR3 is 14 residues. The germline V gene encodes CDR1 MNHNS and CDR2 SASEGT. V lost 0 bases and J lost 8, with 13 bases in between. The DNA of the CDR3 is TGTGCCAGCAGTGAAGCTGGGGAAACGCGAGGCTACACCTTC. It encodes CASSEAGETRGYTF.